The clone carrying this T cell receptor (beta chain) was recorded at least ten times. What it binds is not known. Fresh peripheral blood, around 9.2 ml of it, supplied the PBMCs. RNA transcripts gave rise to amplified TCR beta CDR3 regions. A set of HTBI primers served as the primers for a first-round RT-PCR of the TCR CDR3. TCRdb called the multiplex PCR reads again in MiXCR, with one record for every CDR3 protein. The table records 300,000 to 500,000 distinct CDR3 sequences, about 16% of them present only once. This sample is drawn from a study of T cells in Graves' hyperthyroidism and ophthalmopathy. Study information: The initial diagnosis was the point when peripheral blood was collected, ahead of any treatment. Broader study findings: Most thyroid clonotypes expanded above 0.001 appeared in blood too. Ophthalmopathy, as predicted by the model, came a median 6.5 months after the prediction.

This CDR3 has 16 amino acids. Germline CDR1 and CDR2: LGHDT and YNNKEL (reference sequence). V lost 0 bases and J lost 0, with 10 bases in between. The sample comprised blood. V gene TRBV3-1 combines with J gene TRBJ2-3; D remains unclear. The receptor comes from a woman aged 25 to 45 with Graves' hyperthyroidism. CDR3 DNA sequence: TGTGCCAGCAGCCAAGAGTACCAAGCTAGCACAGATACGCAGTATTTT. Its translation: CASSQEYQASTDTQYF.